Each of the 5 T cell receptor beta chains below was sequenced from the same sample in a study of CD8 T cells in ankylosing spondylitis. Findings of the study overall: In ankylosing spondylitis blood, a motif of 7 to 9 highly homologous TCR beta variants appeared characteristic.

TCRdb analysed the 5' RACE reads with MiXCR anew, one entry per CDR3 protein. Of fewer than 650,000 distinct CDR3 sequences listed, over 9.5% are singletons. Their recognized antigens are unknown. The sample consisted of blood, either unsorted or a sorted T cell fraction (not recorded which). The receptors stem from a male donor with ankylosing spondylitis.

This clonotype has more than one count but fewer than ten. V is TRBV3-1 and J is TRBJ2-4, with 13 nucleotides matching TRBD2. The germline gives CDR1 LGHDT, CDR2 YNNKEL (reference sequence). The CDR3 loop spans 14 amino acids. Trimming at V came to 4 bases and at J to 7 bases, leaving 1 base not matched to a gene. In DNA, the CDR3 is TGTGCCAGCAGCCTGACTAGCGGGAGGAACATTCAGTACTTC. Its protein product is CASSLTSGRNIQYF.

V is TRBV7-4 and J is TRBJ2-3, with 12 nucleotides matching TRBD2. The J segment lost 2 bases and the V segment lost 5 bases, leaving 23 bases of the junction unmatched. Germline values: CDR1 SGHVT, CDR2 SQSDAQ. The length of the CDR3 is 22 residues. The CDR3 DNA follows: TGTGCCAGCAGCACTGGACTAGCGGGAAGACCTAAAAGTCCCAACCACACAGATACGCAGTATTTT. Its translation: CASSTGLAGRPKSPNHTDTQYF.

The rearrangement links TRBV11-2 to TRBJ2-7; possible D gene TRBD1, 5 bases. Germline-derived CDR1 and CDR2 are SGHAT and FQNNGV. Trimming took off 1 base at V and 5 bases at J, with 21 bases between the two ends. The CDR3 runs 17 residues. CDR3 bases: TGTGCCAGCAGCTTAGTGGGGCGGCTATTAGGGCACCACGAGCAGTACTTC. Its protein is CASSLVGRLLGHHEQYF.

For the CDR3, the DNA is TGCAGCGTTGAAGGAGGGGGGCGGCGGAACACTGAAGCTTTCTTT. As protein: CSVEGGGRRNTEAFF. The gene calls are TRBV29-1 and TRBJ1-1; TRBD1 is a possible D gene (6 bases). Germline values: CDR1 SQVTM, CDR2 ANQGSEA. Trimming stripped 1 base from V and 1 base from J, with 13 bases between. The CDR3 covers 15 residues.

The chain carries TRBV20-1 and TRBJ2-1, with 7 bases identical to TRBD2. The CDR3 loop spans 17 amino acids. V was pared by 3 bases and J by 6 bases, with 17 bases of the junction left unmatched. Germline CDR1 DFQATT, CDR2 SNEGSKA (reference sequence). DNA of the CDR3: TGCAGTGCTAGCGCTTCTTTGGGGGGGTTGAAGGGCAATGAGCAGTTCTTC. This encodes CSASASLGGLKGNEQFF.